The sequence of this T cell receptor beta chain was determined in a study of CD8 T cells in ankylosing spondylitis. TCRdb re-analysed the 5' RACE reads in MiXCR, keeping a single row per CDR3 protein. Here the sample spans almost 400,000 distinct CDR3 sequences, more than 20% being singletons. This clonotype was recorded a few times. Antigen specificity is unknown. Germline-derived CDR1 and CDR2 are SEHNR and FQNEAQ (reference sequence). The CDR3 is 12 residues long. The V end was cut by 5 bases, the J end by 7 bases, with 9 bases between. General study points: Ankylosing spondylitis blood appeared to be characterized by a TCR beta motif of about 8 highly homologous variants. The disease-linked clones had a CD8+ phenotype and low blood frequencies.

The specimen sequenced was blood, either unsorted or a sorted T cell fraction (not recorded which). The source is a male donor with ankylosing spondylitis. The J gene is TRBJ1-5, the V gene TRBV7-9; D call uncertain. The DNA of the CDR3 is TGTGCCAGCAGCGCCTTGGGACAGCCCCAGCATTTT. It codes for CASSALGQPQHF.